This T cell receptor (beta chain) was observed in a study of T-cell memory formation after mild COVID-19. Using its own MiXCR run on the 5' RACE reads, TCRdb lists one record per CDR3 protein. The sample contains more than 300,000 distinct CDR3 sequences, approximately 14% of which appear only once. CDR1 and CDR2 from the germline V gene are SGHRS and YFSETQ. The CDR3 has 14 residues. V lost 3 bases and J 0 bases, leaving 9 bases between the germline ends. The TCR was taken from a man younger than 35 who had mild COVID-19 (a few samples of this study predate the infection). Cell type and time point are not known. The rearrangement links TRBV5-1 to TRBJ1-2, with no clear D. Input material: PBMCs or a T cell subset sorted from them (not recorded which). For the CDR3, the DNA is TGCGCCAGCAGCTCTGACCCATCTAACTATGGCTACACCTTC. Translation gives CASSSDPSNYGYTF.